What follows are 5 T cell receptor beta chains derived from one specimen sequenced in a study of blood T cell repertoires in COVID-19. The data were produced by immunoSEQ multiplex PCR, yet TCRdb's version contains in-frame clones alone and is incomplete. The sample records about 40,000 clones, around nine tenths being singletons. What was sequenced was peripheral blood. The receptors shown here come from a man between 60 and 70 years old with COVID-19, enrolled during active disease.

CDR3 sequence: CASSIGREGTQYF. CDR3 in DNA: TGTGCCAGTAGTATCGGACGGGAGGGGACGCAGTATTTT. J is TRBJ2-3 and V is TRBV19; TRBD2 matches at 8 bases. The germline CDR1 and CDR2 sequences are LNHDA and SQIVND (reference sequence). CDR3 length: 13 amino acids. The V segment lost 3 bases and the J segment 9 bases; nucleotides outside the gene matches: 5.

This chain joins TRBV11-3 and TRBJ2-2, with TRBD1 identical over 9 bases. V lost 5 bases, J lost 2 bases, and 12 bases stayed unmatched. The CDR3 loop spans 18 amino acids. Germline V gene data show CDR1 as SGHNT and CDR2 as YENEEA. The CDR3 region has the DNA TGTGCCAGCAGCCTCGCGGGACAGGGCTTCGACAACACCGGGGAGCTGTTTTTT. Translation gives CASSLAGQGFDNTGELFF.

This clone was detected only a few times. This chain uses TRBV7-9 with TRBJ2-1; D is undetermined. The V end was cut by 8 bases, the J end by 1 base, with 9 bases between. The germline V gene encodes CDR1 SEHNR and CDR2 FQNEAQ (reference sequence). The CDR3 extends over 13 amino acids. The CDR3 here is CASDTLSYNEQFF. The CDR3 DNA follows: TGTGCCAGCGATACTCTATCCTACAATGAGCAGTTCTTC.

The gene calls are TRBV5-1 and TRBJ2-3, with 15 bases lining up with TRBD2. Germline CDR1 reads SGHRS; CDR2 reads YFSETQ. With V trimmed by 1 base and J by 2 bases, 5 bases remained unmatched. The CDR3 has 18 residues. In DNA form, the CDR3 reads TGCGCCAGCAGCTTGCAGGGACTAGCGGGGGGAAACACAGATACGCAGTATTTT. Its translation: CASSLQGLAGGNTDTQYF.

This clone was detected only a few times. CDR3 protein: CASSLARLRSSGANVLTF. DNA of the CDR3: TGTGCCAGCAGCTTAGCGAGGCTAAGGAGCTCTGGGGCCAACGTCCTGACTTTC. The chain employs TRBV7-2 and TRBJ2-6; unclear D gene. Germline-derived CDR1 and CDR2 are SGHTA and FQGNSA. V lost 0 bases and J 0 bases, leaving 12 bases between the germline ends. The CDR3 is 18 residues long.